These 20 T cell receptor beta chains share one sample of origin, sequenced in a study of long-term antiretroviral therapy in people with HIV. The assay used was immunoSEQ (version v3.0), run at survey level. Here immunoSEQ multiplex PCR was the method, and the copy in TCRdb shows in-frame clones only, minus some. The data show around 17,000 clones, with roughly 80% seen just once and approximately 16% held by the top ten. Sequenced here: unsorted PBMCs, sampled nearly 2.6 years before starting antiretroviral therapy. These receptors were taken from a woman in her fifties or sixties with HIV.

The rearrangement uses TRBV6-5 and TRBJ1-6; TRBD1 is a possible D gene (5 bases). The length of the CDR3 is 14 residues. The ends were cut back, 6 bases at V and 12 bases at J, with 18 bases in the middle. Germline V gene lookup returns CDR1 MNHEY and CDR2 SVGAGI. As DNA, the CDR3 is TGTGCCAGCAGACTAGGGACTGATCAAGGACCCCTCCACTTT. Translating it yields CASRLGTDQGPLHF.

This clone was picked up one time. This chain joins TRBV28 and TRBJ2-3, with 15 bases matching TRBD2. Germline V gene lookup returns CDR1 MDHEN and CDR2 SYDVKM. The CDR3 has 17 amino acids. V lost 2 bases and J lost 4; bases outside the gene matches: 4. The CDR3 DNA follows: TGTGCCAGCAGTTTAGGGCGGACTAGCGGGGGGGCAGATACGCAGTATTTT. Amino acid sequence: CASSLGRTSGGADTQYF.

The chain links TRBV6-5 to TRBJ2-1; D gene uncertain. Trimming pared 7 bases from V and 4 bases from J, leaving 17 bases between. Germline V gene lookup returns CDR1 MNHEY and CDR2 SVGAGI. This CDR3 is built from 15 residues. The CDR3 coding sequence is TGTGCCAGCAAAAACGGACGGACGGCTTACAATGAGCAGTTCTTC. This codes for CASKNGRTAYNEQFF.

The rearrangement uses TRBV7-8 and TRBJ1-2; tentatively, D is TRBD1 (5 bases). Germline V CDR1 and CDR2: SGHVS, FQNEAQ. Trimming removed 5 bases from V and 2 bases from J, with 12 bases in between. The CDR3 sequence is 14 residues long. The CDR3 nucleotides are TGTGCCAGCAGCCCAAGCCGGACAAACTATGGCTACACCTTC. Protein: CASSPSRTNYGYTF.

The V and J genes are TRBV2 and TRBJ1-2; possibly TRBD1 for D (6 bases). This CDR3 spans 15 amino acids. Deletions cut 7 bases from V and 5 bases from J, with 20 bases between. Per the germline V gene, CDR1 is SNHLY and CDR2 is FYNNEI. The CDR3 DNA sequence: TGTGCCAGCATGGGGTGGGGGGCGCGAGGATATGGCTACACCTTC. Amino acid sequence: CASMGWGARGYGYTF.

This chain connects TRBV6-6 to TRBJ1-6; 8 positions agree with TRBD1. The CDR3 is 15 amino acids. Germline lookup yields CDR1 MNHNY and CDR2 SVGAGI (reference sequence). The trim removed 2 bases at V and 3 bases at J, leaving 0 bases unmatched. CDR3 nucleotide sequence: TGTGCCAGCAGTTACACAGGGGGCTATAATTCACCCCTCCACTTT. This translates into CASSYTGGYNSPLHF.

The V and J genes are TRBV5-4 and TRBJ2-4; tentatively, D is TRBD1 (5 bases). The germline V and J ends were trimmed by 4 bases and 0 bases, with 17 bases remaining between them. The CDR3 covers 17 residues. The germline V gene encodes CDR1 SGHNT and CDR2 YYREEE (reference sequence). CDR3 DNA: TGTGCCAGCAGCCACAGGAGCGTGGAGCTAGCCAAAAACATTCAGTACTTC. As protein: CASSHRSVELAKNIQYF.

This clone was seen just once. This sequence joins TRBV6-6 and TRBJ2-2; 8 positions agree with TRBD1. The CDR3 is 15 residues long. Germline loops: CDR1 MNHNY, CDR2 SVGAGI (reference sequence). The V and J ends lost 6 bases and 4 bases, in that order; junction bases with no gene match: 7. CDR3 region: CASSSGTGGTGELFF. CDR3 sequence (DNA): TGTGCCAGCAGCTCCGGGACAGGCGGCACCGGGGAGCTGTTTTTT.

The chain is built from TRBV7-3 and TRBJ1-1; TRBD1 agrees at 7 bases. This CDR3 has 14 residues. The germline V gene has CDR1 SGHTA and CDR2 FQGTGA. After removal of 6 bases from V and 1 base from J, the junction contained 5 bases not matched to a gene. The CDR3 sequence is CASRWDSPNTEAFF. The DNA of the CDR3 is TGTGCCAGCAGGTGGGACAGCCCGAACACTGAAGCTTTCTTT.

The rearrangement links TRBV30 to TRBJ2-7, with TRBD1 identical over 8 bases. Looked up from germline, CDR1 is GTSNPN and CDR2 is SVGIG (reference sequence). Trimming removed 3 bases from V and 7 bases from J; junction bases left unmatched: 8. This CDR3 is built from 13 residues. The CDR3 DNA follows: TGTGCCTGGAGAGAGACAGGGGCGGGAGAGCAGTACTTC. Protein: CAWRETGAGEQYF.

The CDR3 bases are TGTGCCAGCAGGGATACTAGCGGGGGGTCCTACGAGCAGTACTTC. Translated: CASRDTSGGSYEQYF. This chain connects TRBV5-4 to TRBJ2-7; 12 bases line up with TRBD2. CDR1 and CDR2 from the germline V gene are SGHNT and YYREEE (reference sequence). This CDR3 contains 15 residues. The ends lost 5 bases at V and 1 base at J; junction bases unmatched: 4.

The chain has TRBV7-9 and TRBJ1-4, with a tentative D call TRBD1 (6 bases). This CDR3 spans 14 amino acids. CDR1 SEHNR and CDR2 FQNEAQ come from the germline V gene (reference sequence). V was trimmed by 6 bases and J by 7 bases, leaving 15 bases between them. Here the CDR3 DNA reads TGTGCCAGCAGTTTACAGGGAGATCGTGAAAAACTGTTTTTT. This codes for CASSLQGDREKLFF.

This sequence joins TRBV5-6 and TRBJ2-3; possibly TRBD1 for D (5 bases). Looked up from germline, CDR1 is SGHDT and CDR2 is YYEEEE. The V and J ends lost 2 bases and 2 bases respectively, with 9 bases between them. CDR3 size: 14 residues. In nucleotides, the CDR3 is TGTGCCAGCAGCTTTGGACAAATCACAGATACGCAGTATTTT. This codes for CASSFGQITDTQYF.

The chain links TRBV9 to TRBJ2-2; 9 positions match TRBD2. Unmatched junction bases numbered 2, after V lost 2 bases and J lost 0 bases. The V gene's germline CDR1 is SGDLS and CDR2 YYNGEE. This CDR3 spans 16 amino acids. This CDR3 is CASSVSGGTNTGELFF. The CDR3 DNA reads TGTGCCAGCAGCGTGAGCGGGGGGACGAACACCGGGGAGCTGTTTTTT.

The chain joins TRBV2 to TRBJ1-2; D might be TRBD1 (5 bases). Trimming left V 7 bases short and J 6 bases short, with 15 bases between. CDR1 is SNHLY, CDR2 FYNNEI, per germline. This CDR3 spans 13 amino acids. In DNA, the CDR3 is TGTGCCAGCACGCGCAGGGAGGAAGATGGCTACACCTTC. Encoded protein: CASTRREEDGYTF.

This clone showed up just a few times. The chain joins TRBV19 to TRBJ2-1; a possible D gene is TRBD2 (6 bases). Germline V CDR1 and CDR2: LNHDA, SQIVND (reference sequence). The CDR3 is 14 residues long. V lost 4 bases and J lost 3, with 10 bases in between. Here the CDR3 reads CASSTAGLYNEQFF. Written as DNA, the CDR3 is TGTGCCAGTAGTACCGCGGGACTCTACAATGAGCAGTTCTTC.

J is TRBJ1-1 and V is TRBV30; perhaps TRBD1 as D (5 bases). CDR3 length: 15 residues. Germline CDR1 is GTSNPN and CDR2 is SVGIG (reference sequence). Trimming stripped 2 bases from V and 3 bases from J, with 16 bases between. This chain's CDR3 is CAWSPSRLGDTEAFF. The CDR3 DNA reads as TGTGCCTGGAGTCCTAGCCGGTTGGGGGACACTGAAGCTTTCTTT.

As to this clone: Other DNA variants within this sample encode the same CDR3. The rearrangement joins TRBV5-1 to TRBJ1-1; D is unresolved. The CDR3 has 15 residues. Trimming removed 0 bases at V and 0 bases at J, with 9 bases between. Germline assignment: CDR1 SGHRS and CDR2 YFSETQ. The CDR3 protein is CASSLEGSVNTEAFF. CDR3 bases: TGCGCCAGCAGCTTGGAGGGCAGCGTGAACACTGAAGCTTTCTTT.

In its sample, this clone was seen a few times. The chain joins TRBV27 to TRBJ1-5; D may be TRBD1 (5 bases). The CDR3 totals 16 residues. V was trimmed by 5 bases and J by 0 bases, leaving 14 bases between them. Germline V gene sequence: CDR1 MNHEY, CDR2 SMNVEV (reference sequence). In nucleotides, the CDR3 is TGTGCCAGCAGTCCCAAGACAGTAAATAGCAATCAGCCCCAGCATTTT. Translation gives CASSPKTVNSNQPQHF.

The chain carries TRBV7-9 and TRBJ1-1; D gene unclear. The CDR3 runs 14 residues. Germline V gene data show CDR1 as SEHNR and CDR2 as FQNEAQ (reference sequence). V dropped 4 bases and J dropped 0 bases, with 9 bases sitting between them. The CDR3 nucleotides read TGTGCCAGCAGCTGGCGTGCCCTGAACACTGAAGCTTTCTTT. Protein sequence: CASSWRALNTEAFF.